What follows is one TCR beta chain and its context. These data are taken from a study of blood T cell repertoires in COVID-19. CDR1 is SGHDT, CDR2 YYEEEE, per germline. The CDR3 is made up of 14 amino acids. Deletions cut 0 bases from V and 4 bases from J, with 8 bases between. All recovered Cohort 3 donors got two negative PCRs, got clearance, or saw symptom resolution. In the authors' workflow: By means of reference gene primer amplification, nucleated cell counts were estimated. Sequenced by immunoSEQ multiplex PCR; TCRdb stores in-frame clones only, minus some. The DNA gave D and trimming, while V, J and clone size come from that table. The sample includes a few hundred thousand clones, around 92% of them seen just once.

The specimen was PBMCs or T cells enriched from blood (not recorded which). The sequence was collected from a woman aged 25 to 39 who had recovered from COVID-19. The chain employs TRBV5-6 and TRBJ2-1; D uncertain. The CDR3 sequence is CASSLVSVYNEQFF. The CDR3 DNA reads TGTGCCAGCAGCTTGGTCTCCGTTTACAATGAGCAGTTCTTC.